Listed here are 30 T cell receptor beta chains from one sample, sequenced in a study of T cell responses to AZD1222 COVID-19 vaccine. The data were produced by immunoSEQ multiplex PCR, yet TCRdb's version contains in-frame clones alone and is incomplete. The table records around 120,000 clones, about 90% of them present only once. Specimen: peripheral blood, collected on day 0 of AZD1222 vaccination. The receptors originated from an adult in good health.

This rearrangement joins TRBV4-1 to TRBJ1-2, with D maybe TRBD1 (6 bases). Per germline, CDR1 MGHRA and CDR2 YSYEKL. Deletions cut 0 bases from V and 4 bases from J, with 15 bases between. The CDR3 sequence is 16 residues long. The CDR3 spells CASSQDRGIKGYGYTF. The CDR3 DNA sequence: TGCGCCAGCAGCCAAGACAGGGGAATAAAGGGCTATGGCTACACCTTC.

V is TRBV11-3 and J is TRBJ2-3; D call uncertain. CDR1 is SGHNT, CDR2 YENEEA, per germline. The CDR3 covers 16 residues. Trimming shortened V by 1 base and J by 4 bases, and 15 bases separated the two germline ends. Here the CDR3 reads CASSLVVKSLPDTQYF. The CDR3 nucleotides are TGTGCCAGCAGCTTAGTGGTCAAATCACTTCCAGATACGCAGTATTTT.

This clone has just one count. The CDR3 region is CASSAAVYTGNTIYF. DNA of the CDR3: TGTGCCAGTAGTGCAGCCGTTTACACTGGAAACACCATATATTTT. The V call is TRBV19, the J call TRBJ1-3; no reliable D call. Between the trimmed V and J ends, which lost 5 bases and 2 bases, there was a span of 13 bases. Looked up from germline, CDR1 is LNHDA and CDR2 is SQIVND (reference sequence). This CDR3 region has 15 residues. The complete variable domain, with remaining parts taken from reference TRBV19 and TRBJ1-3, reads DGGITQSPKYLFRKEGQNVTLSCEQNLNHDAMYWYRQDPGQGLRLIYYSQIVNDFQKGDIAEGYSVSREKKESFPLTVTSAQKNPTAFYLCASSAAVYTGNTIYFGEGSWLTVV.

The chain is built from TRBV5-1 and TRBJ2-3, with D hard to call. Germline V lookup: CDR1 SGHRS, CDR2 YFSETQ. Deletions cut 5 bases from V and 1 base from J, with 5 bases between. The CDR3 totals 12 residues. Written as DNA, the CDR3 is TGCGCCAGCAGTCGCCGCACAGATACGCAGTATTTT. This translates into CASSRRTDTQYF.

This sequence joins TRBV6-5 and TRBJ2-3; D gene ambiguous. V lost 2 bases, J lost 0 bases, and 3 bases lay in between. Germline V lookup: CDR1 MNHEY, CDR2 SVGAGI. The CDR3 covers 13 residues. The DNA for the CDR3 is TGTGCCAGCAGTTACGACAGCACAGATACGCAGTATTTT. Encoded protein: CASSYDSTDTQYF.

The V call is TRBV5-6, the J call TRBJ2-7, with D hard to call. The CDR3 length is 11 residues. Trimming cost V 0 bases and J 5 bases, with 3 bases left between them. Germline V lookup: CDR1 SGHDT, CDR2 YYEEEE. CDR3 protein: CASSLVDEQYF. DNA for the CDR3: TGTGCCAGCAGCTTGGTAGACGAGCAGTACTTC.

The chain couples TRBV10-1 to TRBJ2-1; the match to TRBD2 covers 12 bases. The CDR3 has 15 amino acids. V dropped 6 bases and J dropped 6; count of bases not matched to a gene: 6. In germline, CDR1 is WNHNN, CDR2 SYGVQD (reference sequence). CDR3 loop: CASRAGTSGPNEQFF. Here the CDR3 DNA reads TGCGCCAGCAGAGCCGGGACTAGCGGGCCCAATGAGCAGTTCTTC.

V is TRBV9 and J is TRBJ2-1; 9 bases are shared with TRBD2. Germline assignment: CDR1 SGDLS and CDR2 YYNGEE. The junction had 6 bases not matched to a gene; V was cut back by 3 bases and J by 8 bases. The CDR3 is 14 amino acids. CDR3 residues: CASSASGKLDEQFF. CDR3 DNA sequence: TGTGCCAGCAGCGCTAGCGGGAAACTAGATGAGCAGTTCTTC.

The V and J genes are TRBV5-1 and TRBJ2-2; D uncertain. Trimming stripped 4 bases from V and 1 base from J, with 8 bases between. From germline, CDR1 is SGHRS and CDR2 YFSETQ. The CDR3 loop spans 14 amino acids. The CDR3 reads CASSNYGNTGELFF. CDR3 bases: TGCGCCAGCAGCAATTATGGGAACACCGGGGAGCTGTTTTTT.

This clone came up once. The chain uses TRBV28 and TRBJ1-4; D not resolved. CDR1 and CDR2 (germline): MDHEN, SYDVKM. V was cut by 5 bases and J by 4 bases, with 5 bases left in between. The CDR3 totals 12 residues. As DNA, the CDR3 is TGTGCCAGCAGTGGGTTTAATGAAAAACTGTTTTTT. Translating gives CASSGFNEKLFF.

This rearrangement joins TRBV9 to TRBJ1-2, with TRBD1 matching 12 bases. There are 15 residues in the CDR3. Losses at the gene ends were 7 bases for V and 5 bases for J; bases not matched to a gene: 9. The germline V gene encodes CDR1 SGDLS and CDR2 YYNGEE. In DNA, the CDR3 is TGTGCCAGCCGCCGGGACAGGGGGCACGGGTATGGCTACACCTTC. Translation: CASRRDRGHGYGYTF.

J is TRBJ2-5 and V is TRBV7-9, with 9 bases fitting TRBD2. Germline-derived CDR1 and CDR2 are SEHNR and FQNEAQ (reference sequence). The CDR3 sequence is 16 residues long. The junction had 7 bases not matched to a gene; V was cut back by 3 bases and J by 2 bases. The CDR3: CASSFGASGAQETQYF. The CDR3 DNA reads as TGTGCCAGCAGCTTCGGGGCTAGCGGGGCGCAAGAGACCCAGTACTTC.

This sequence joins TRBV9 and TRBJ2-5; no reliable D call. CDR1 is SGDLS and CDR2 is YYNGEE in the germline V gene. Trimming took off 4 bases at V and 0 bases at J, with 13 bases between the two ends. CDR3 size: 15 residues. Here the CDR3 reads CASSFLSTNQETQYF. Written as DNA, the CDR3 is TGTGCCAGCAGCTTCCTCAGCACAAACCAAGAGACCCAGTACTTC.

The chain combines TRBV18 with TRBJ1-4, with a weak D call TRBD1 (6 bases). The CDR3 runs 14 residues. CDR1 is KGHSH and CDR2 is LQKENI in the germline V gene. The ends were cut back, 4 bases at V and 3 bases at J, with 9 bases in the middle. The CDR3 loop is CASSLRQANEKLFF. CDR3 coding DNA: TGTGCCAGCTCACTCCGACAGGCTAATGAAAAACTGTTTTTT.

The CDR3 sequence is CASRTLGLEETQYF. The CDR3 DNA follows: TGTGCCAGCAGAACCTTAGGACTAGAGGAGACCCAGTACTTC. The chain carries TRBV28 and TRBJ2-5; 7 nucleotides match TRBD2. The J segment lost 5 bases and the V segment lost 6 bases, leaving 9 bases of the junction unmatched. Germline CDR1 MDHEN, CDR2 SYDVKM. This CDR3 region has 14 residues.

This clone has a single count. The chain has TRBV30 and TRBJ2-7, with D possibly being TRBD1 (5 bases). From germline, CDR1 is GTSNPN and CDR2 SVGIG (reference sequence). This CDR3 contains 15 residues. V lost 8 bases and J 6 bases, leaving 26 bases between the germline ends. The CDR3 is CASKLPQKGLIEQYF. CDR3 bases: TGTGCCAGCAAATTACCGCAGAAGGGGCTGATCGAGCAGTACTTC.

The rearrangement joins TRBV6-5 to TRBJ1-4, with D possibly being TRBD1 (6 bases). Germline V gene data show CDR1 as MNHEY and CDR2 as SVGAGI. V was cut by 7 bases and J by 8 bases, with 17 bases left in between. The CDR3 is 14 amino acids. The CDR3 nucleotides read TGTGCCAGCACTCCCTCTGGGGGGCGGGAAAAACTGTTTTTT. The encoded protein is CASTPSGGREKLFF.

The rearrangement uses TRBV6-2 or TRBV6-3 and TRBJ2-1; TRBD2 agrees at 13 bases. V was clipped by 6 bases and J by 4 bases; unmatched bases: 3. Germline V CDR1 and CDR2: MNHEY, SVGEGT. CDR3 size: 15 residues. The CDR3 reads CASSLLAGGYNEQFF. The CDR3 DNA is TGTGCCAGCAGCCTACTAGCGGGGGGGTACAATGAGCAGTTCTTC.

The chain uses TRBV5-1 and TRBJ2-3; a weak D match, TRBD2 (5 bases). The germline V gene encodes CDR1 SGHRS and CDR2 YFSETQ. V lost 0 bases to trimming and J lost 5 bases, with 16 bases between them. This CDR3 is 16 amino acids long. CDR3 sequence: CASSLDDRSGRDTQYF. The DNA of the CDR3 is TGCGCCAGCAGCTTGGACGACCGCTCGGGGAGAGATACGCAGTATTTT. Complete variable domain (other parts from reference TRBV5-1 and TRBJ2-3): KAGVTQTPRYLIKTRGQQVTLSCSPISGHRSVSWYQQTPGQGLQFLFEYFSETQRNKGNFPGRFSGRQFSNSRSEMNVSTLELGDSALYLCASSLDDRSGRDTQYFGPGTRLTVL.

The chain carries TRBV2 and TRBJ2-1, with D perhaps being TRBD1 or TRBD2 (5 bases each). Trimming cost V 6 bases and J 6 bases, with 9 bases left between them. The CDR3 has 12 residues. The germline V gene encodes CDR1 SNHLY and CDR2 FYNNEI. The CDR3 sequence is CASRTGPNEQFF. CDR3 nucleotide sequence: TGTGCCAGCAGAACGGGGCCCAATGAGCAGTTCTTC.

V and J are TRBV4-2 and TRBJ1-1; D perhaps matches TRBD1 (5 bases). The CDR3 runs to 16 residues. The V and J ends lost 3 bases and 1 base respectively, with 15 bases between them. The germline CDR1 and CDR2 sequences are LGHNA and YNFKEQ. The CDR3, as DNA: TGTGCCAGCAGCCAGTCCCCAGGGATAACGAACACTGAAGCTTTCTTT. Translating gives CASSQSPGITNTEAFF.

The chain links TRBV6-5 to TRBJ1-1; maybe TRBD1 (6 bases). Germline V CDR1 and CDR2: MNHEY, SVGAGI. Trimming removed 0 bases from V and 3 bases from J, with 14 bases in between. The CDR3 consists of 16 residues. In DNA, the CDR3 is TGTGCCAGCAGTTACTCATCCGGGGGCGGGTACACTGAAGCTTTCTTT. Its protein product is CASSYSSGGGYTEAFF.

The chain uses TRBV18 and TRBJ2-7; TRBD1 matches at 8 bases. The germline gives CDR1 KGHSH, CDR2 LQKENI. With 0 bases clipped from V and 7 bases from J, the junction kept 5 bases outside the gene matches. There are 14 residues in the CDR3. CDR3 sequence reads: CASSPPLGQAEQYF. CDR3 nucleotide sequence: TGTGCCAGCTCACCACCGTTGGGACAGGCAGAGCAGTACTTC.

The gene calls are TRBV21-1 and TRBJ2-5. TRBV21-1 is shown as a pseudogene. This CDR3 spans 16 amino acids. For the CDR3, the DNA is TGTGCCAACTCACTCTTTTCCGGGGGCCACCAAGAGACCCAGTACTTC. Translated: CANSLFSGGHQETQYF.

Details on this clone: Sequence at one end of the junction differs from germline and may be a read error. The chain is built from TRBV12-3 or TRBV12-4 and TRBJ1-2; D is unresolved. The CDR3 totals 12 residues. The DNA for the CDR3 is TGTGCCAGCAGTTTAGTCCTTAACTCCGGGGAGTTC. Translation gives CASSLVLNSGEF.

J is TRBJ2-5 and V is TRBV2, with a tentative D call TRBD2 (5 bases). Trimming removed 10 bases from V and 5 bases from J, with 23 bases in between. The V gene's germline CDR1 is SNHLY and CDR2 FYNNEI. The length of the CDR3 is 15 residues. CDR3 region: CATSPPSRRGETQYF. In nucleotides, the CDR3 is TGTGCCACCTCGCCCCCCTCTAGAAGAGGGGAGACCCAGTACTTC.

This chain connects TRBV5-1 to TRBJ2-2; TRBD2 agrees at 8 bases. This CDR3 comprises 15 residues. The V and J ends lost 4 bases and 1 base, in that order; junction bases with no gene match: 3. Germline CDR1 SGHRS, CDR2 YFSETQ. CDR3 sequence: CASSVSGGNTGELFF. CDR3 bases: TGCGCCAGCAGCGTGAGCGGGGGGAACACCGGGGAGCTGTTTTTT.

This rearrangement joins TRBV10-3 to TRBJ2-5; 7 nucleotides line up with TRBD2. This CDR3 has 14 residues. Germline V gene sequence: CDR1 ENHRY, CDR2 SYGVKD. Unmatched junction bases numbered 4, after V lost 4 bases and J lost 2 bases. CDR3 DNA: TGTGCCATCAGTGTTTTGGGGGGGCAAGAGACCCAGTACTTC. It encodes CAISVLGGQETQYF.

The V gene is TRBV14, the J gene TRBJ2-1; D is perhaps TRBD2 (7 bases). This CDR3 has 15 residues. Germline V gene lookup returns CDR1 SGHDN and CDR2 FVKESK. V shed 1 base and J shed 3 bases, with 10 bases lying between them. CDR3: CASSQGGGLYNEQFF. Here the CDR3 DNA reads TGTGCCAGCAGCCAAGGGGGGGGCCTCTACAATGAGCAGTTCTTC.

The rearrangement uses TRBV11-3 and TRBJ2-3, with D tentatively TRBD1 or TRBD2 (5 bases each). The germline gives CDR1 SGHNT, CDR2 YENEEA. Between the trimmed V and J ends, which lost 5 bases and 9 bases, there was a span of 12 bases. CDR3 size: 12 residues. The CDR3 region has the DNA TGTGCCAGCAGCCGGACAAAGCGGACGCAGTATTTT. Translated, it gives CASSRTKRTQYF.